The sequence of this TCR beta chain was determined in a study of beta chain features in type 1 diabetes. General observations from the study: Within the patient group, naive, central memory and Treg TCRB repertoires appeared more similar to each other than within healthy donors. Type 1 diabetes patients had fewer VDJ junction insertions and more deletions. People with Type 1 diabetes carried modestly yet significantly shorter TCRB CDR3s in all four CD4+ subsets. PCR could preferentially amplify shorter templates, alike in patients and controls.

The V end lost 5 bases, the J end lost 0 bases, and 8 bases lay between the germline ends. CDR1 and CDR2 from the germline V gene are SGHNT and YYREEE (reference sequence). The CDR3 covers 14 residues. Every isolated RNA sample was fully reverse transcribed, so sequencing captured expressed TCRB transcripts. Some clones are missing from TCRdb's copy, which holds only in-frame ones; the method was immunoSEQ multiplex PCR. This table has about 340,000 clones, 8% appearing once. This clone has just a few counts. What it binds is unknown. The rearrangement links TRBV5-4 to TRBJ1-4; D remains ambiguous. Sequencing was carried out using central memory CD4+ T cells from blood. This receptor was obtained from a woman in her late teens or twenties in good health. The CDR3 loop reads CASSLTATNEKLFF. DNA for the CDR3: TGTGCCAGCAGTTTAACAGCAACTAATGAAAAACTGTTTTTT.